This TCR beta chain was recorded in a study of chemoradiotherapy in HPV16-positive cancers. Sequencing used immunoSEQ multiplex PCR; TCRdb keeps in-frame clones, though not all of them. The data contain over 8,000 clones, about 84% of them singletons. V was pared by 0 bases and J by 4 bases, with 10 bases between. Germline CDR1 SGDLS, CDR2 YYNGEE. There are 14 residues in the CDR3. The receptor comes from a human donor with HPV-associated anogenital cancer. The specimen comprised blood, sampled from a patient who underwent chemoradiotherapy. The chain has TRBV9 and TRBJ1-2, with D uncertain. CDR3 nucleotide sequence: TGTGCCAGCAGCGTAGGGAGGGAGAGCTATGGCTACACCTTC. It specifies CASSVGRESYGYTF.